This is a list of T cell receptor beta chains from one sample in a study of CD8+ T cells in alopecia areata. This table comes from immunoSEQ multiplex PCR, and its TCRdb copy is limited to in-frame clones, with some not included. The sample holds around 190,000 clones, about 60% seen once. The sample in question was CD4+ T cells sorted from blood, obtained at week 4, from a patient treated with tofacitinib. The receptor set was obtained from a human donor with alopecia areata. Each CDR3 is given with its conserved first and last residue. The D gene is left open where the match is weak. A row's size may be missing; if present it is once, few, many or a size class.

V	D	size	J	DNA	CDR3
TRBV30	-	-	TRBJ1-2	TGTGCCTGGAGGCGGAGCGGAGGCTACACCTTC	CAWRRSGGYTF
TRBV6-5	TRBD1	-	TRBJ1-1	TGTGCCAGCAGTACGGGACAGAGGAACACTGAAGCTTTCTTT	CASSTGQRNTEAFF
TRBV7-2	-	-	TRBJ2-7	TGTGCCAGCAGCCCCCTTGGATACGAGCAGTACTTC	CASSPLGYEQYF
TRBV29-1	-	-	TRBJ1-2	TGCAGCATCCAGGACCCTCTTAACTATGGCTACACCTTC	CSIQDPLNYGYTF
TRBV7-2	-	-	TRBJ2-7	TGTGCCAGCAGCTTGCAACTAGGCGAGCAGTACTTC	CASSLQLGEQYF
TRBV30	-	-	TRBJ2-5	TGTGCCTGGAGTGCGTGGATGCAAGAGACCCAGTACTTC	CAWSAWMQETQYF
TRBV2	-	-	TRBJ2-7	TGTGCCAGCAGGGCTCAGGGGACCTCCTACGAGCAGTACTTC	CASRAQGTSYEQYF
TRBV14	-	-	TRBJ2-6	TGTGCCAGCAGCTCAGGGGGGGCCAACGTCCTGACTTTC	CASSSGGANVLTF
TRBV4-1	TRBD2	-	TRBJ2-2	TGCGCCAGCAGCCAGCTAGCGGGAGCGCGGTTGGCCGGGGAGCTGTTTTTT	CASSQLAGARLAGELFF
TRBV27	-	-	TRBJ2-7	TGTGCCAGCAGTGGCCGACTAGGTTTAAACGAGCAGTACTTC	CASSGRLGLNEQYF
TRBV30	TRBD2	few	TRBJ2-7	TGTGCCTGTAGAGACGGGGGGTTCCTCTCCTACGAGCAGTACTTC	CACRDGGFLSYEQYF
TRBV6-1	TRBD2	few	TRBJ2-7	TGTGCCAGCAGTGACCTTAGCGGGAGGGATCCCTACGAGCAGTACTTC	CASSDLSGRDPYEQYF
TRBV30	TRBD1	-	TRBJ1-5	TGTGCCTGGAGCGCAGACAGGGGGGGCAATCAGCCCCAGCATTTT	CAWSADRGGNQPQHF
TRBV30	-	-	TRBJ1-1	TGTGCCTGGAGTGGTAATAGGGGCACTGAAGCTTTCTTT	CAWSGNRGTEAFF
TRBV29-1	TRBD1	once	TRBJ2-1	TGCAGCGACCGACAGGGTACCCGTGAGCAGTTCTTC	CSDRQGTREQFF
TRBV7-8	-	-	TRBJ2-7	TGTGCCAGCAGCATCCCTGGTGGGAGGTCCTACGAGCAGTACTTC	CASSIPGGRSYEQYF
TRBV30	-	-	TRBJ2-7	TGTGCCTGGGGGAACTTTGCGGGGAGCTCCTACGAGCAGTACTTC	CAWGNFAGSSYEQYF
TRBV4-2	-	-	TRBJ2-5	TGTGCCAGCAGCCGACTCGGGTCTCAAGAGACCCAGTACTTC	CASSRLGSQETQYF
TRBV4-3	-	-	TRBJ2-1	TGCGCCAGCAGCCAAGACCGTGCGGGGATCTACAATGAGCAGTTCTTC	CASSQDRAGIYNEQFF
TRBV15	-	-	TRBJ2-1	TGTGCCACCAGCAGAGCCGGGCAGACCTACAATGAGCAGTTCTTC	CATSRAGQTYNEQFF
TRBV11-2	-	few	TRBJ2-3	TGTGCCAGCAGCTTCCTCGGGACACCTGGGTCGGCGCAGTATTTT	CASSFLGTPGSAQYF
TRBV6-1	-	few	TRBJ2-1	TGTGCCAGCAGTGAAGTCCCCTACTACAATGAGCAGTTCTTC	CASSEVPYYNEQFF
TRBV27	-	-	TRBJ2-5	TGTGCCAGCAGTTTCAAGGGGGAGACCCAGTACTTC	CASSFKGETQYF
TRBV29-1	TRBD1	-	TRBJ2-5	TGCAGCGTTGGTAGGGGGACAGGGAAGACTGTTGGGACCCAGTACTTC	CSVGRGTGKTVGTQYF
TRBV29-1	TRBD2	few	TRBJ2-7	TGCAGCGTTGAAGATCCTAGCGGGTCCTACGAGCAGTACTTC	CSVEDPSGSYEQYF
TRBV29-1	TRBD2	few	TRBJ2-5	TGCAGCGTTGAATTGAGCAGCGGGAGGATCAAGACCCAGTACTTC	CSVELSSGRIKTQYF
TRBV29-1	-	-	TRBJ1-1	TGCAGCGTTGGGAACCGGGACACTGAAGCTTTCTTT	CSVGNRDTEAFF
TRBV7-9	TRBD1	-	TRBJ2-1	TGTGCCAGCAGTCTGGCAGGGGGCCATGAGCAGTTCTTC	CASSLAGGHEQFF